A selection of T cell receptor beta chains follows, all from one sample in a study of spatial heterogeneity in lung cancer. MiXCR, run by TCRdb on the 5' RACE reads, gives a single entry per CDR3 protein. This sample carries 85,000 to 100,000 distinct CDR3 sequences, roughly 12% of them seen once, and the ten largest clones take 35% to 45%. The sequences come from PBMCs, collected at surgery. These receptors came from a male donor with early-stage non-small cell lung cancer. Each CDR3 is given with its conserved first and last residue. The order of the fields is D gene, clone size, V gene, J gene, CDR3 protein, CDR3 DNA. The D gene is left open where the match is weak. Part of the rows lack a size; the others show once, few, many or a class for expanded clones.

D: -
size: few
V: TRBV29-1
J: TRBJ2-7
CDR3: CSVATSSYEQYF
DNA: TGCAGCGTAGCGACAAGCTCCTACGAGCAGTACTTC

D: -
size: -
V: TRBV29-1
J: TRBJ2-6
CDR3: CSARDSGANVLTF
DNA: TGCAGCGCAAGAGACTCTGGGGCCAACGTCCTGACTTTC

D: -
size: many
V: TRBV3-1
J: TRBJ2-1
CDR3: CASSQDAQLNEQFF
DNA: TGTGCCAGCAGCCAAGACGCACAGCTTAATGAGCAGTTCTTC

D: TRBD2
size: few
V: TRBV4-2
J: TRBJ2-5
CDR3: CASSQDFRGGRDKETQYF
DNA: TGTGCCAGCAGCCAAGATTTTAGAGGAGGGAGGGATAAAGAGACCCAGTACTTC

D: -
size: few
V: TRBV9
J: TRBJ2-5
CDR3: CASSRGWGETQYF
DNA: TGTGCCAGCAGCAGAGGATGGGGGGAGACCCAGTACTTC

D: -
size: -
V: TRBV6-2/TRBV6-3
J: TRBJ1-5
CDR3: CASSRGARQPQHF
DNA: TGTGCCAGCAGCCGCGGGGCGCGACAGCCCCAGCATTTT

D: -
size: once
V: TRBV28
J: TRBJ1-4
CDR3: CASSPTGQNEKLFF
DNA: TGTGCCAGCAGTCCTACAGGGCAGAATGAAAAACTGTTTTTT

D: TRBD2
size: -
V: TRBV6-2/TRBV6-3
J: TRBJ2-3
CDR3: CASRLAGEVEDTQYF
DNA: TGTGCCAGCAGATTAGCGGGAGAAGTAGAAGATACGCAGTATTTT

D: -
size: -
V: TRBV30
J: TRBJ2-5
CDR3: CAWISRAKETQYF
DNA: TGTGCCTGGATTTCCCGGGCCAAAGAGACCCAGTACTTC

D: -
size: -
V: TRBV23-1
J: TRBJ2-7
CDR3: CASSHDGYEQYF
DNA: TGCGCCAGCAGTCATGACGGCTACGAGCAGTACTTC

D: TRBD1
size: many
V: TRBV7-9
J: TRBJ1-1
CDR3: CASSPGTGGPNTEAFF
DNA: TGTGCCAGCAGCCCCGGGACAGGGGGACCGAACACTGAAGCTTTCTTT

D: -
size: few
V: TRBV27
J: TRBJ2-7
CDR3: CASSRKWESYEQYF
DNA: TGTGCCAGCAGCCGAAAGTGGGAATCCTACGAGCAGTACTTC

D: -
size: few
V: TRBV6-1
J: TRBJ1-6
CDR3: CASPEGQPGHISPLHF
DNA: TGTGCCAGCCCCGAAGGGCAACCGGGCCATATTTCACCCCTCCACTTT

D: TRBD2
size: -
V: TRBV3-1
J: TRBJ2-3
CDR3: CASSQDPSGRADTQYF
DNA: TGTGCCAGCAGCCAAGATCCTAGCGGGAGGGCAGATACGCAGTATTTT

D: -
size: few
V: TRBV27
J: TRBJ2-3
CDR3: CASSLRRGTDTQYF
DNA: TGTGCCAGCAGTTTAAGGCGGGGCACAGATACGCAGTATTTT

D: TRBD1
size: -
V: TRBV20-1
J: TRBJ2-7
CDR3: CSARDPGQGLAYEQYF
DNA: TGCAGTGCTAGAGACCCAGGACAGGGGTTGGCCTACGAGCAGTACTTC

D: -
size: many
V: TRBV27
J: TRBJ1-2
CDR3: CASSLTRPGRYGYTF
DNA: TGTGCCAGCAGTTTAACGAGACCGGGGAGGTATGGCTACACCTTC

D: -
size: many
V: TRBV5-1
J: TRBJ2-3
CDR3: CASSLERTFTDTQYF
DNA: TGCGCCAGCAGCTTGGAGCGGACCTTCACAGATACGCAGTATTTT

D: -
size: -
V: TRBV19
J: TRBJ2-7
CDR3: CASSTFPGRQNEQYF
DNA: TGTGCCAGTAGTACTTTTCCCGGGAGACAGAACGAGCAGTACTTC

D: TRBD1
size: many
V: TRBV6-2/TRBV6-3
J: TRBJ1-1
CDR3: CASSRRLETGTMNTEAFF
DNA: TGTGCCAGCAGCCGACGTTTAGAGACAGGGACCATGAACACTGAAGCTTTCTTT

D: -
size: -
V: TRBV28
J: TRBJ1-6
CDR3: CASGSWGINSPLHF
DNA: TGTGCCAGCGGATCCTGGGGGATAAATTCACCCCTCCACTTT

D: -
size: once
V: TRBV10-3
J: TRBJ2-5
CDR3: CAISEGAGETQYF
DNA: TGTGCCATCAGTGAGGGAGCGGGAGAGACCCAGTACTTC